This T cell receptor (beta chain) is drawn from a study of blood T cell dynamics during melanoma immunotherapy (TCRdb year 2020). In the study overall: Patients had metastatic melanoma and received first-line pembrolizumab or nivolumab plus ipilimumab as standard of care in the United Kingdom. A training cohort was formed from consecutive patients, and a further independent group of patients from the same centre was pooled into an external validation set. To identify early correlates of response, the study profiled peripheral T cell receptor repertoires in patients with metastatic melanoma before and after one cycle of checkpoint inhibitor therapy.

Beyond this particular receptor, the publication reports: The study could not determine whether the T cell clones driving repertoire changes were melanoma-specific or reflected general immune activation. The relatively small sample size was acknowledged as something that could potentially limit how far the results can be generalized. Of the sorted CD8+ subsets, TIE cells had both the highest clonality and the greatest similarity to cfDNA CDR3 sequences, which suggests active turnover converging on dominant clones.

Notes on this clone: Which antigen it targets is not known. Base qualities are missing; no much larger clone stands one base away.

The entire DNA extracted from each sorted CD8+ T cell subset was loaded into the assay. TCR beta CDR3 sequences were amplified from genomic DNA with the immunoSEQ TCRb Assay kit following manufacturer instructions. The KAPA Library Quantification Kit for Illumina platforms was used to quantify pooled libraries by qPCR. Pooled libraries were clustered at roughly 0.55-1.2 pM and sequenced on an Illumina NextSeq 500. As for the authors' bioinformatics: TCR data were analyzed with immunoSEQ ANALYZER and the R LymphoSeq package. A rearrangement efficiency score was calculated as productive divided by the sum of productive and non-productive CDR3 sequences. Within each patient, timepoints were compared pairwise for clonality, measured with the Gini coefficient, and for diversity, measured with the Renyi index at alpha=1. Clonal relatedness, based on an edit distance of 3, and repertoire similarity, based on the Bhattacharyya coefficient, were both computed in LymphoSeq. Linear discriminant analysis on week-3 changes in clonality and diversity was built with the R MASS and caret packages to classify response. TCRdb limited this immuneACCESS table to in-frame rearrangements with V and J called. A share of clones is missing; checked studies link under half to unresolved V genes, and the rest is unexplained. V, J and clone size reflect that table, while D and trimming were determined from the DNA. The sample includes 15,000 to 20,000 clones, with about 95% observed a single time. The top ten constitute 0.21% of the sample.

Reading the germline V gene gives CDR1 ENHRY and CDR2 SYGVKD. The CDR3 runs 14 amino acids, cysteine and phenylalanine included. The kept DNA is CDR3 alone, 42 bases in frame from the first base. V drops 5 bases and J drops 4 bases, leaving 15 bases in between. The time point label of this sample denotes: week 3, after first cycle of checkpoint inhibitor. Blood samples were taken before treatment (T0) and at week 3 (W3), following the first cycle of checkpoint blockade. Except for two patients with rapid clinical progression, response was assessed 12 weeks after the first infusion by RECIST 1.1; disease control meant complete response, partial response or stable disease. Patients were not eligible if they had prior systemic cancer treatment, concomitant immunosuppressant therapy or synchronous other active malignancies. In six patients, three progressing and three with disease control, sorted CD8+ memory and naive T cell subsets were sequenced at T0 and W3. PBMC were isolated from blood with Lymphoprep and SepMate tubes, followed by red cell lysis. QIAamp DNA Blood Mini kits were used to extract DNA from PBMC and from sorted T cell subsets. CD8+ T cell subsets were sorted live on a FACSAria III cytometer and then frozen prior to DNA extraction. Fresh PBMC for flow cytometry were held at 4°C in PBS with approximately 2.2% fetal bovine serum and analyzed within 25 hours.

The sequenced sample was effector memory CD8+ T cells from blood, obtained from a patient treated with checkpoint blockade. The receptor's source is a human donor with melanoma. The chain is encoded by TRBV10-3 joined to TRBJ2-7; the D gene is perhaps TRBD1, from 6 matching bases. The DNA sequence is given as TGTGCCATCAGTCCCGGGACAACAACATACGAGCAGTACTTC. Protein translation: CAISPGTTTYEQYF.